Each of the 22 T cell receptor beta chains below was sequenced from the same sample in a study of Ad26.COV2.S vaccination and SARS-CoV-2 variants. The treatment here: around 19 received Ad26.COV2.S at low or high dose, single or two shots; roughly five received placebo; per-sample allocation not given. Material that was analyzed had been drawn on day 63 after the first vaccine or placebo injection. Assay: immunoSEQ multiplex PCR; the TCRdb copy retains only in-frame clones and omits some. The table includes a few hundred thousand clones, approximately 87% detected once. The input for sequencing was peripheral blood, taken in a trial of Ad26.COV2.S vaccine versus placebo. Source of these receptors: a person between 18 and 65 years old who received the Ad26.COV2.S COVID-19 vaccine or a placebo.

This chain uses TRBV4-3 with TRBJ2-7; D not resolved. CDR3 length equals 12 residues. The germline gives CDR1 LGHNA, CDR2 YSLEER. Trimming removed 1 base at V and 6 bases at J, with 7 bases between. In DNA, the CDR3 is TGCGCCAGCAGCCAAGCCGGAAGCGAGCAGTACTTC. Its translation is CASSQAGSEQYF.

J is TRBJ1-2 and V is TRBV9; a weak D match, TRBD1 (5 bases). The V end was cut by 2 bases, the J end by 3 bases, with 14 bases between. The CDR3 sequence is 15 residues long. The V gene's germline CDR1 is SGDLS and CDR2 YYNGEE. CDR3 nucleotides: TGTGCCAGCAGCGTCCGGGGAGGGGTCGACTATGGCTACACCTTC. Protein product: CASSVRGGVDYGYTF.

This clone was picked up a small number of times. DNA of the CDR3: TGTGCCAGCAGCGCTGGACATGCGAACACTGAAGCTTTCTTT. Encoded protein: CASSAGHANTEAFF. This chain links TRBV7-2 with TRBJ1-1; TRBD1 is a possible D gene (5 bases). Germline V lookup: CDR1 SGHTA, CDR2 FQGNSA. Trimming cost V 5 bases and J 1 base, with 11 bases left between them. This CDR3 spans 14 amino acids.

The genes are TRBV10-3 and TRBJ1-2; D is undetermined. This CDR3 is 14 amino acids long. The germline gives CDR1 ENHRY, CDR2 SYGVKD. Trimming pared 2 bases from V and 3 bases from J, leaving 10 bases between. CDR3 nucleotides: TGTGCCATCAGTGAGCCCGCGGGCTACTATGGCTACACCTTC. Translating gives CAISEPAGYYGYTF.

The rearrangement joins TRBV27 to TRBJ2-3, with 16 bases that match TRBD2. Germline V lookup: CDR1 MNHEY, CDR2 SMNVEV (reference sequence). The CDR3 extends over 19 amino acids. V was pared by 3 bases and J by 5 bases, with 11 bases of the junction left unmatched. In nucleotides, the CDR3 is TGTGCCAGCAGTTTTACGGGACTAGCGGGGGGGCTAGGGAAAGATACGCAGTATTTT. This sequence encodes CASSFTGLAGGLGKDTQYF.

This chain links TRBV20-1 with TRBJ2-7, with unresolved D. CDR3 size: 10 residues. Trimming stripped 3 bases from V and 4 bases from J, with 4 bases between. Germline V gene sequence: CDR1 DFQATT, CDR2 SNEGSKA (reference sequence). The CDR3 sequence is CSASMYEQYF. Here the CDR3 DNA reads TGCAGTGCTAGTATGTACGAGCAGTACTTC.

This clone appeared once. The chain links TRBV5-4 to TRBJ2-7; no firm D call. Trimming took 1 base from V and 0 from J, leaving 8 bases between them. CDR1 and CDR2 (germline): SGHNT, YYREEE (reference sequence). The CDR3 runs to 14 residues. The CDR3 region is CASSLIPSSYEQYF. The CDR3 region has the DNA TGTGCCAGCAGCTTGATTCCGAGCTCCTACGAGCAGTACTTC.

The chain employs TRBV24-1 and TRBJ1-2; no clear D. Germline V gene data show CDR1 as KGHDR and CDR2 as SFDVKD. V gave up 3 bases and J gave up 5 bases, with 18 bases separating them. The CDR3 spans 16 residues. In DNA, the CDR3 is TGTGCCACCAGTGATAACGCAGCCGGGCTAGGGTATGGCTACACCTTC. It yields the protein CATSDNAAGLGYGYTF.

This clone was detected only once. The gene calls are TRBV7-6 and TRBJ1-3; D gene uncertain. V dropped 4 bases and J dropped 2 bases, with 6 bases sitting between them. The CDR3 has 13 residues. In germline, CDR1 is SGHVS, CDR2 FNYEAQ. In DNA, the CDR3 is TGTGCCAGCAGCTCCGGGACTGGAAACACCATATATTTT. Its protein is CASSSGTGNTIYF.

V is TRBV7-3 and J is TRBJ2-2; 8 positions agree with TRBD1. Germline V CDR1 and CDR2: SGHTA, FQGTGA. V trimming: 2 bases; J trimming: 7 bases; junction bases outside the gene matches: 3. The CDR3 is 14 residues long. CDR3 bases: TGTGCCAGCAGCTTACAGGGGGCAAGCGGGGAGCTGTTTTTT. Translated, it gives CASSLQGASGELFF.

The J gene is TRBJ1-4, the V gene TRBV4-3; D is possibly TRBD1 (5 bases). The CDR3 consists of 13 residues. CDR1 and CDR2 from the germline V gene are LGHNA and YSLEER. Trimming cost V 5 bases and J 8 bases, with 12 bases left between them. CDR3: CASSGGVGEKLFF. CDR3 nucleotide sequence: TGCGCCAGCAGCGGAGGGGTCGGGGAAAAACTGTTTTTT.

This sequence joins TRBV29-1 and TRBJ2-3; D ambiguous. V was pared by 4 bases and J by 4 bases, with 6 bases between. The CDR3 covers 11 residues. Germline assignment: CDR1 SQVTM and CDR2 ANQGSEA. CDR3 bases: TGCAGCGTTGTAGGGTCAGATACGCAGTATTTT. Protein sequence: CSVVGSDTQYF.

This chain connects TRBV9 to TRBJ1-5; D call uncertain. Looked up from germline, CDR1 is SGDLS and CDR2 is YYNGEE. V was clipped by 3 bases and J by 6 bases, with 13 bases between them. CDR3 length: 14 amino acids. This CDR3 reads CASSAAGEGQPQHF. CDR3 bases: TGTGCCAGCAGCGCGGCCGGGGAGGGTCAGCCCCAGCATTTT.

This clone was found once. This chain connects TRBV3-1 (or the pseudogene TRBV3-2) to TRBJ1-1; D gene ambiguous. This CDR3 has 13 amino acids. Germline V lookup: CDR1 LGHDT, CDR2 YNNKEL (reference sequence). V was cut by 2 bases and J by 3 bases, with 7 bases left in between. The CDR3 sequence is CASSQYGDTEAFF. The CDR3 DNA sequence: TGTGCCAGCAGCCAATACGGGGACACTGAAGCTTTCTTT.

The chain has TRBV11-2 and TRBJ2-5; 8 nucleotides align to TRBD1. There are 14 residues in the CDR3. V dropped 4 bases and J dropped 5; count of bases not matched to a gene: 6. From germline, CDR1 is SGHAT and CDR2 FQNNGV. The CDR3 coding sequence is TGTGCCAGCAGCTCCAGGGGGCTCCGGGAGACCCAGTACTTC. This encodes CASSSRGLRETQYF.

Details on this clone: Within the sample, other DNA sequences also encode this same CDR3. The V and J genes are TRBV18 and TRBJ2-5; D gene uncertain. Looked up from germline, CDR1 is KGHSH and CDR2 is LQKENI. The CDR3 covers 12 residues. With 0 bases removed from V and 4 bases from J, the gap between germline ends came to 3 bases. The chain's CDR3 is CASSPPGETQYF. DNA for the CDR3: TGTGCCAGCTCACCACCGGGAGAGACCCAGTACTTC.

The rearrangement links TRBV7-2 to TRBJ2-7; D is ambiguous. Germline V gives CDR1 SGHTA, CDR2 FQGNSA. Between the trimmed V and J ends, which lost 1 base and 0 bases, there was a span of 4 bases. This CDR3 comprises 13 residues. Here the CDR3 reads CASSLDGSYEQYF. The CDR3 nucleotides read TGTGCCAGCAGCTTAGACGGCTCCTACGAGCAGTACTTC.

The chain is built from TRBV6-6 and TRBJ2-5, with 10 nucleotides matching TRBD1. The CDR3 spans 15 residues. With 5 bases clipped from V and 5 bases from J, the junction kept 8 bases outside the gene matches. Germline V gene data show CDR1 as MNHNY and CDR2 as SVGAGI (reference sequence). In DNA, the CDR3 is TGTGCCAGCAGTAAACCGGGACAGGGGTTGGAGACCCAGTACTTC. This sequence encodes CASSKPGQGLETQYF.

J is TRBJ1-4 and V is TRBV9, with D hard to call. The germline V gene encodes CDR1 SGDLS and CDR2 YYNGEE. The length of the CDR3 is 15 residues. V was pared by 0 bases and J by 8 bases, with 14 bases between. The CDR3 is CASSVAEGIGEKLFF. For the CDR3, the DNA is TGTGCCAGCAGCGTAGCTGAAGGGATTGGGGAAAAACTGTTTTTT.

V gene TRBV18 combines with J gene TRBJ2-2; D not certain. This CDR3 is built from 14 residues. V was clipped by 0 bases and J by 4 bases, with 6 bases between them. The V gene's germline CDR1 is KGHSH and CDR2 LQKENI. In DNA form, the CDR3 reads TGTGCCAGCTCACCACCCTCCGGCACCGGGGAGCTGTTTTTT. Encoded protein: CASSPPSGTGELFF.

The J gene is TRBJ2-1, the V gene TRBV4-1; TRBD2 matches 13 bases. Unmatched junction bases numbered 7, after V lost 2 bases and J lost 15 bases. The CDR3 runs to 14 residues. Looked up from germline, CDR1 is MGHRA and CDR2 is YSYEKL. DNA of the CDR3: TGCGCCAGCAGCCAACTCGGACTAGCGGGGGAGGTGTTCTTC. It yields the protein CASSQLGLAGEVFF.

This clone was recorded only once. The J gene is TRBJ2-1, the V gene TRBV19; D may match TRBD1 or TRBD2 (6 bases each). V was clipped by 7 bases and J by 5 bases, with 21 bases between them. The germline gives CDR1 LNHDA, CDR2 SQIVND (reference sequence). This CDR3 region has 16 residues. The CDR3 loop is CASTIWAGGQNNEQFF. CDR3 in DNA: TGTGCCAGTACCATTTGGGCTGGGGGGCAGAACAATGAGCAGTTCTTC. Variable domain in full (rest from reference TRBV19 and TRBJ2-1): DGGITQSPKYLFRKEGQNVTLSCEQNLNHDAMYWYRQDPGQGLRLIYYSQIVNDFQKGDIAEGYSVSREKKESFPLTVTSAQKNPTAFYLCASTIWAGGQNNEQFFGPGTRLTVL.